This paragraph covers one TCR beta chain sequence. V lost 3 bases and J lost 4; bases outside the gene matches: 13. Germline V gene sequence: CDR1 GTSNPN, CDR2 SVGIG (reference sequence). CDR3 length equals 16 residues. These data originate in a study of PD-1 blockade in mismatch repair-deficient tumors. Assay used: immunoSEQ multiplex PCR; TCRdb lists only in-frame clones, some missing. The repertoire includes roughly 84,000 clones, over 75% of them detected once, and around 2.7% sits in the top ten. This specimen consisted of peripheral blood, obtained 12 weeks after starting pembrolizumab. The J gene is TRBJ1-1, the V gene TRBV30, with 8 bases lining up with TRBD1. The origin of this receptor is an adult with mismatch repair-deficient cancer. CDR3 bases: TGTGCCTGGAGGGCCAAGGACAGGGTCTTGGGCACTGAAGCTTTCTTT. Its translation is CAWRAKDRVLGTEAFF.